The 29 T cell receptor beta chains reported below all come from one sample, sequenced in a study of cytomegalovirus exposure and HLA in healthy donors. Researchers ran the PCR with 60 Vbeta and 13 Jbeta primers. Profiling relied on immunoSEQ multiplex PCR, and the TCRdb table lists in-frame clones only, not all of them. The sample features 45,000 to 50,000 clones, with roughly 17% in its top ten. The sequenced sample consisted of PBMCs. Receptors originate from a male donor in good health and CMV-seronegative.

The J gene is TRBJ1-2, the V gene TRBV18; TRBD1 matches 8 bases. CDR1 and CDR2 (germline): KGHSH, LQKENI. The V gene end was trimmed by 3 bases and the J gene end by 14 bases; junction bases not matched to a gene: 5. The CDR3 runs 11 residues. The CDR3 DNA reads TGTGCCAGCTCACCGGACAGGGCTTTTACCTTC. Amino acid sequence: CASSPDRAFTF.

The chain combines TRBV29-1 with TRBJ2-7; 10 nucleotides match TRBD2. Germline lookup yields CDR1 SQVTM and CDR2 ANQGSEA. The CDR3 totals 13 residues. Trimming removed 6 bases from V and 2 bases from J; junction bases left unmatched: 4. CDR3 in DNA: TGCAGCGTCACTAGCGGGGTGGCCTACGAGCAGTACTTC. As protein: CSVTSGVAYEQYF.

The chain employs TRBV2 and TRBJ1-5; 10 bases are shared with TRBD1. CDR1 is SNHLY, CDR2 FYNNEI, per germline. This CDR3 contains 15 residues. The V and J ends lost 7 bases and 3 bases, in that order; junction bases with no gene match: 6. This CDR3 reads CASTDDRGHNQPQHF. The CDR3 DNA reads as TGTGCCAGCACAGATGACAGGGGGCACAATCAGCCCCAGCATTTT.

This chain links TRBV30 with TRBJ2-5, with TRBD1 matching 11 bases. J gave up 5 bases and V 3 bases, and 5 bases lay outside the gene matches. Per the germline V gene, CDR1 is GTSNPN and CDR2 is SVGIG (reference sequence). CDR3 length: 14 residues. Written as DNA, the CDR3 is TGTGCCTGGAGGCGAGGACAGGGGGCGGAGACCCAGTACTTC. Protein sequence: CAWRRGQGAETQYF.

As DNA, the CDR3 is TGTGCCAGCAGCGTACAGGAATTCACCGGGGAGCTGTTTTTT. Translated, it gives CASSVQEFTGELFF. This chain uses TRBV27 with TRBJ2-2, with D perhaps TRBD1 (5 bases). The germline V gene encodes CDR1 MNHEY and CDR2 SMNVEV (reference sequence). V lost 6 bases and J 4 bases, leaving 12 bases between the germline ends. This CDR3 comprises 14 residues.

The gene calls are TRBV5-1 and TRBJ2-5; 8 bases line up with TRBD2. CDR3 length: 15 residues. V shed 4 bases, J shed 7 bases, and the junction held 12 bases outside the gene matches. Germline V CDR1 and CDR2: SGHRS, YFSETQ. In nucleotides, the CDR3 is TGCGCCAGCAGCCCGGACCTAGCGGGTGTGGGGACCCAGTACTTC. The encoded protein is CASSPDLAGVGTQYF.

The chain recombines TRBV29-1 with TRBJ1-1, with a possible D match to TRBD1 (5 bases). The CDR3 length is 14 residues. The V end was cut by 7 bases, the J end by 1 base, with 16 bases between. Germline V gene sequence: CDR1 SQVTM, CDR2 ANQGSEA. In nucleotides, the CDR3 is TGCAGCGCCATGGGGGGTATTGGGAACACTGAAGCTTTCTTT. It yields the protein CSAMGGIGNTEAFF. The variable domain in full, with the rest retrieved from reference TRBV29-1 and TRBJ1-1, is SAVISQKPSRDICQRGTSLTIQCQVDSQVTMMFWYRQQPGQSLTLIATANQGSEATYESGFVIDKFPISRPNLTFSTLTVSNMSPEDSSIYLCSAMGGIGNTEAFFGQGTRLTVV.

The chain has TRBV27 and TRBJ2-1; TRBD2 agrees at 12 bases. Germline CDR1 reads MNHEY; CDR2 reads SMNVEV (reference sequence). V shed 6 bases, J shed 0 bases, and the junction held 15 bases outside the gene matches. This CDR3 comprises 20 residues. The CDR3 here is CASRTQGWTSGTSSYNEQFF. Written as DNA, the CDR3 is TGTGCCAGCAGAACCCAAGGCTGGACTAGCGGGACCAGCTCCTACAATGAGCAGTTCTTC.

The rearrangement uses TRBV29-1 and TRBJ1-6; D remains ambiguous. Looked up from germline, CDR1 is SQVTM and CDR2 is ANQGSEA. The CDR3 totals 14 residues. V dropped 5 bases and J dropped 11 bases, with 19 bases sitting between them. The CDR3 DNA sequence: TGCAGCGTTTTGGCCGGCGCGGATCCGGCACCCCTCCACTTT. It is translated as CSVLAGADPAPLHF.

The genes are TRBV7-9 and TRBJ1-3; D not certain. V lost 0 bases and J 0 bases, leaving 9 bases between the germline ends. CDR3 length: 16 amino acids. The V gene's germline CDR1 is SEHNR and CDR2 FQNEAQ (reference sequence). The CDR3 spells CASSLALADSGNTIYF. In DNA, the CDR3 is TGTGCCAGCAGCTTAGCCCTCGCGGACTCTGGAAACACCATATATTTT.

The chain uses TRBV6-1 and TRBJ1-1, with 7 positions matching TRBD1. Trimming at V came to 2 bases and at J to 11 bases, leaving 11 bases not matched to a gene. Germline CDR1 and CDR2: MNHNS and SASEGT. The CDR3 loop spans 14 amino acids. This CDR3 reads CASSESSRDREAFF. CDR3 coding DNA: TGTGCCAGCAGTGAATCCTCTAGAGACAGGGAGGCTTTCTTT.

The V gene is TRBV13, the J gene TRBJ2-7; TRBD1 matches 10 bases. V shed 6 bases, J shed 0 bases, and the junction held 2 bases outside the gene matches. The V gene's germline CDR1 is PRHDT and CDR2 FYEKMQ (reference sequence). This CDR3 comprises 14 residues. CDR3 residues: CASRDRGGSYEQYF. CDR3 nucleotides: TGTGCCAGCAGGGACAGGGGGGGCTCCTACGAGCAGTACTTC.

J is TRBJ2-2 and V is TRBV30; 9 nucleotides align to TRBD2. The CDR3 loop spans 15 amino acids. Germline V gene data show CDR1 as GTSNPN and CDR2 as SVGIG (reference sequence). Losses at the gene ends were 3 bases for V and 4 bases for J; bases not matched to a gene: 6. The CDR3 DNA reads TGTGCCTGGAGCGTGGGACTAGCTGGCACCGGGGAGCTGTTTTTT. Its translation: CAWSVGLAGTGELFF.

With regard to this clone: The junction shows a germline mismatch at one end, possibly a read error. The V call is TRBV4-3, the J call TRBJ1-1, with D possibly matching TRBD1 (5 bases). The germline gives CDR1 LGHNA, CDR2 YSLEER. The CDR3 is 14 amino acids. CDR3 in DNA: TGCGCCAGCAGCCAAGATCGCGGGGCGAGAGAAGATTTCTTT. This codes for CASSQDRGAREDFF.

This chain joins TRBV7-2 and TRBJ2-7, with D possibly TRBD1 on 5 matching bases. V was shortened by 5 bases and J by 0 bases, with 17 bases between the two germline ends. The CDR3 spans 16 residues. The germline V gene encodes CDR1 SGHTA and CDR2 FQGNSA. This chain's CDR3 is CASSPGRGYSSYEQYF. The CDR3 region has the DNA TGTGCCAGCAGCCCAGGTAGGGGATACAGCTCCTACGAGCAGTACTTC.

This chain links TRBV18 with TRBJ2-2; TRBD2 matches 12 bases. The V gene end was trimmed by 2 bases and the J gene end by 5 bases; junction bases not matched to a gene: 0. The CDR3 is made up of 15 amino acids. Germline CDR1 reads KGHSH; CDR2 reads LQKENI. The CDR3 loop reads CASSPGLAGTGELFF. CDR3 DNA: TGTGCCAGCTCACCAGGACTAGCGGGGACCGGGGAGCTGTTTTTT.

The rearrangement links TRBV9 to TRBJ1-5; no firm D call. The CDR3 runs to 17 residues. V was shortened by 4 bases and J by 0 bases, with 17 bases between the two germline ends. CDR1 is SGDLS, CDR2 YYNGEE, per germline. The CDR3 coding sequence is TGTGCCAGCAGCCTCTCCGGGAGGTGGGATAGCAATCAGCCCCAGCATTTT. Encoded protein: CASSLSGRWDSNQPQHF. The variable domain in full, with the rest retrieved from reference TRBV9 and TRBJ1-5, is DSGVTQTPKHLITATGQRVTLRCSPRSGDLSVYWYQQSLDQGLQFLIQYYNGEERAKGNILERFSAQQFPDLHSELNLSSLELGDSALYFCASSLSGRWDSNQPQHFGDGTRLSIL.

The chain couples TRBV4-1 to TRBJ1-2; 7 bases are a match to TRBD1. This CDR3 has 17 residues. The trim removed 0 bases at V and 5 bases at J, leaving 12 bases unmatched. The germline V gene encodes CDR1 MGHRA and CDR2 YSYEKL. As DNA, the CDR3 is TGCGCCAGCAGCCAAGATTCAGGAGGGGGCGGCCTGTATGGCTACACCTTC. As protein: CASSQDSGGGGLYGYTF.

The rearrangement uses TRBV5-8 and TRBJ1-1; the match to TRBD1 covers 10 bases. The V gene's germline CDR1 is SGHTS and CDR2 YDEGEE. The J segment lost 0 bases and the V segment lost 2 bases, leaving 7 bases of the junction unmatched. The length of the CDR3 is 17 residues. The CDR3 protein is CASSFGTGAFLNTEAFF. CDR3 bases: TGTGCCAGCAGCTTTGGGACAGGGGCCTTTCTGAACACTGAAGCTTTCTTT.

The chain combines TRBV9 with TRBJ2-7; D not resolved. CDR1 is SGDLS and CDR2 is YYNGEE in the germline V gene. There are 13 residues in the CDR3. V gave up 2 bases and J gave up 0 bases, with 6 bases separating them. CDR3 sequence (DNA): TGTGCCAGCAGCGTGGCACCCTCCTACGAGCAGTACTTC. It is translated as CASSVAPSYEQYF. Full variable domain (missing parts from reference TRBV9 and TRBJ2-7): DSGVTQTPKHLITATGQRVTLRCSPRSGDLSVYWYQQSLDQGLQFLIQYYNGEERAKGNILERFSAQQFPDLHSELNLSSLELGDSALYFCASSVAPSYEQYFGPGTRLTVT.

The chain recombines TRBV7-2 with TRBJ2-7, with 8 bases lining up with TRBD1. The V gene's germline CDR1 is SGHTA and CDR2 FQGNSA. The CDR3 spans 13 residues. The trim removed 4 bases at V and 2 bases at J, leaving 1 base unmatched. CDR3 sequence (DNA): TGTGCCAGCAGCTGGACAGGGACCTACGAGCAGTACTTC. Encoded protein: CASSWTGTYEQYF.

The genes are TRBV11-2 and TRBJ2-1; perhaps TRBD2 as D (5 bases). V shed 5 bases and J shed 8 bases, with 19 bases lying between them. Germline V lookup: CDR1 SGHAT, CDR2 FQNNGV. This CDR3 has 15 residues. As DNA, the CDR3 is TGTGCCAGCAGCCCGGGGATGCTGAGTACCGATGAGCAGTTCTTC. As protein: CASSPGMLSTDEQFF.

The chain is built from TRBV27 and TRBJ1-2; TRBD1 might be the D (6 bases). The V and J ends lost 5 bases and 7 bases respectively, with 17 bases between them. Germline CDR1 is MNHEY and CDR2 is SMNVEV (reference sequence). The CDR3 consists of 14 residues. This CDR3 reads CASSLYPQGSGYTF. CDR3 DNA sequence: TGTGCCAGCAGTCTCTACCCCCAGGGGAGTGGCTACACCTTC.

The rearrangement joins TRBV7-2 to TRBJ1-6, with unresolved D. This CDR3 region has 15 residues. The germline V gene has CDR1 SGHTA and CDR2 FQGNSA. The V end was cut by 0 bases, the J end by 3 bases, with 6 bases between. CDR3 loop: CASSLASGYNSPLHF. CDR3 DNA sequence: TGTGCCAGCAGCTTAGCGTCGGGCTATAATTCACCCCTCCACTTT.

The CDR3 spells CASSLAQNTEAFF. CDR3 bases: TGTGCCAGCAGTTTGGCACAGAACACTGAAGCTTTCTTT. The genes are TRBV27 and TRBJ1-1; no firm D call. This CDR3 comprises 13 residues. Deletions cut 3 bases from V and 1 base from J, with 6 bases between. CDR1 is MNHEY, CDR2 SMNVEV, per germline (reference sequence).

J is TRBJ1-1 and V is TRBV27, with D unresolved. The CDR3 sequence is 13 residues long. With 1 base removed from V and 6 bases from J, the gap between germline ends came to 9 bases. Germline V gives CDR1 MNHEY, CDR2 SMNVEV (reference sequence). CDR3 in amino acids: CASSLYRGAEAFF. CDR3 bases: TGTGCCAGCAGTTTATATCGGGGAGCTGAAGCTTTCTTT.

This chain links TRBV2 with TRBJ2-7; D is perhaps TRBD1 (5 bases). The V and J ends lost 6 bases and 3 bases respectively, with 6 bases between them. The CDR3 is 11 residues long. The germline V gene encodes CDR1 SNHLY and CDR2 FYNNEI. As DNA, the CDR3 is TGTGCCAGCAGCCAGGGCTACGAGCAGTACTTC. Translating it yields CASSQGYEQYF.

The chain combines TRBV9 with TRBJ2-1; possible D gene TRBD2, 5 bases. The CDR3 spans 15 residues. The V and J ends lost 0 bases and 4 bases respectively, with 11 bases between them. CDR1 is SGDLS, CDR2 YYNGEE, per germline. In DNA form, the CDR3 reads TGTGCCAGCAGCGTAGACGGGGTGAAGTACAATGAGCAGTTCTTC. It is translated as CASSVDGVKYNEQFF.

CDR3 bases: TGTGCCAGCAGCTTCCAAGGGTTGGAGGGGTGGGATCAGCCCCAGCATTTT. Its translation is CASSFQGLEGWDQPQHF. The chain has TRBV5-5 and TRBJ1-5; tentatively, D is TRBD1 (5 bases). V dropped 2 bases and J dropped 5 bases, with 20 bases sitting between them. The germline V gene has CDR1 SGHKS and CDR2 YYEKEE (reference sequence). CDR3 length: 17 amino acids.